This T cell receptor beta chain appears in the sequencing data of a study of identical twins. Using its own MiXCR run on the 5' RACE reads, TCRdb lists one record per CDR3 protein. Of roughly 690,000 distinct CDR3 sequences in the sample, 20% to 25% are singletons; the top ten hold around 4.5%. As regards this clonotype: Its antigen is as yet unknown.

Study observations and caveats: Invariant cells of the MAIT and iNKT types might have partly distorted the zero-insertion analyses.

These data were likewise used in another study, on T cells expressing NK-cell markers. That source adds: Sequencing of TCR beta repertoires drew on sorted CD3+CD56+NKG2C+, CD3+CD56+NKG2C- and CD3+CD56-NKG2C+ T cells.

Sequencing was performed on PBMCs. This TCR derives from a woman under 30 in good health.

The CDR3 is CASSLGSGGPNNEQFF. In nucleotides, the CDR3 is TGCGCCAGCAGCTTGGGTAGCGGGGGCCCTAACAATGAGCAGTTCTTC. The V gene is TRBV5-1, the J gene TRBJ2-1; 9 positions match TRBD2. After removal of 0 bases from V and 5 bases from J, the junction contained 6 bases not matched to a gene. Germline V gene data show CDR1 as SGHRS and CDR2 as YFSETQ. This CDR3 comprises 16 residues.